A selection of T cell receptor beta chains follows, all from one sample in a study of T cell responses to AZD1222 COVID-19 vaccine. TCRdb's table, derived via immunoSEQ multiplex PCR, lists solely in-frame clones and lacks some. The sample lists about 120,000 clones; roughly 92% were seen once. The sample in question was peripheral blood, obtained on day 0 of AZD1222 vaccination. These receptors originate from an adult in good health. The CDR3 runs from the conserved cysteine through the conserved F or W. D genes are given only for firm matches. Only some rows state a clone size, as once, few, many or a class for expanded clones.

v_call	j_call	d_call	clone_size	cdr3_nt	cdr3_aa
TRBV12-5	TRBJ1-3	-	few	TGTGCTAGTGCCAAGATCGGGACTCGAGGGGACACCATATATTTT	CASAKIGTRGDTIYF
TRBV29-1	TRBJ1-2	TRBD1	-	TGCAGCGCAGAACCGGGGACAGGGGGCGTCTATGGCTACACCTTC	CSAEPGTGGVYGYTF
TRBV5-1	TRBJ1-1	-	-	TGCGCCAGCAGCTTTACCGGACAATCTGAAGCTTTCTTT	CASSFTGQSEAFF
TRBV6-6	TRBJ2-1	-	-	TGTGCCAGCAGACGCCAGGGTAATGAGCAGTTCTTC	CASRRQGNEQFF
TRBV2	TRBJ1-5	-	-	TGTGCCAGTTGCGGGGGTTCGGGCAATCAGCCCCAGCATTTT	CASCGGSGNQPQHF
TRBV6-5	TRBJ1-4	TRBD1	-	TGTGCCAGCAGATGGGACAGGCAGGATGAAAAACTGTTTTTT	CASRWDRQDEKLFF
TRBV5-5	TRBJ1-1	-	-	TGTGCCAGCACTCACGAGTTCATGAACACTGAAGCTTTCTTT	CASTHEFMNTEAFF
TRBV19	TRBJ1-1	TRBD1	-	TGTGCCAGTAGTATCCCCCCCGGACAGGGAGGGAACACTGAAGCTTTCTTT	CASSIPPGQGGNTEAFF
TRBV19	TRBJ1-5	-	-	TGTGCCAGTAGTATAGTTCAATCTGGAGGGCGGCCCCAGCATTTT	CASSIVQSGGRPQHF
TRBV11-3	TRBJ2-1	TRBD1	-	TGTGCCAGCAGCTTTGGACAGGGGTGGAATGAGCAGTTCTTC	CASSFGQGWNEQFF
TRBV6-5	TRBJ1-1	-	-	TGTGCCAGCAGTTTCCGGGCCCCAACCTCAGACACTGAAGCTTTCTTT	CASSFRAPTSDTEAFF
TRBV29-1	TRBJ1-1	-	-	TGCAGCGTAATGGGGCTGGGTTTGACTTTCTTT	CSVMGLGLTFF
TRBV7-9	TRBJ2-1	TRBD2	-	TGTGCCAGCAGCCCAAGCGGGGGGCCATACAATGAGCAGTTCTTC	CASSPSGGPYNEQFF
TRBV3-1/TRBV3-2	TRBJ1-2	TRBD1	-	TGTGCCAGCAGCCCTTTACGGACAGGGGATCTTAACTATGGCTACACCTTC	CASSPLRTGDLNYGYTF